This passage covers 19 T cell receptor beta chains from one sample sequenced in a study of blood T cells in healthy people across ages. For the second PCR, which ran for roughly 6 to 12 cycles, a sample-barcoded 5' primer and a J-beta primer mix were used. TCRdb analysed the 5' RACE reads with MiXCR anew, one entry per CDR3 protein. The sample has about 540,000 distinct CDR3 sequences, approximately 25% seen once. The sample was also reused in another study, on T cells of mothers and their children.

Sequencing was performed on blood. The receptors stem from a boy aged 10-17 years in good health.

This clonotype appeared a few times. V is TRBV27 and J is TRBJ2-3; D remains ambiguous. V was shortened by 6 bases and J by 3 bases, with 13 bases between the two germline ends. The germline V gene has CDR1 MNHEY and CDR2 SMNVEV (reference sequence). The CDR3 is 14 amino acids. The CDR3 DNA reads as TGTGCCAGCAGCTTCGGGTACGGTACAGATACGCAGTATTTT. Its protein is CASSFGYGTDTQYF.

CDR3 loop: CASQETQYF. The DNA for the CDR3 is TGTGCCAGCCAAGAGACCCAGTACTTC. This chain joins TRBV28 and TRBJ2-5; D is undetermined. The V end lost 8 bases, the J end lost 2 bases, and 0 bases lay between the germline ends. Germline CDR1 reads MDHEN; CDR2 reads SYDVKM. CDR3 length: 9 amino acids.

This clonotype came up a few times. This chain uses TRBV15 with TRBJ2-5, with TRBD2 matching 11 bases. The DNA end is more similar to TRBJ2-1, so the J call may be wrong. The germline CDR1 and CDR2 sequences are LNHNV and YYDKDF (reference sequence). The CDR3 consists of 17 residues. The CDR3 DNA reads TGTGCCACCAGCAGTGAGGTAGCGGGAGGGCCGAGAGATGAGCAGTTCTTC. As protein: CATSSEVAGGPRDEQFF.

The J gene is TRBJ2-7, the V gene TRBV11-2; 8 bases align to TRBD2. The CDR3 sequence is 16 residues long. Germline V gives CDR1 SGHAT, CDR2 FQNNGV. V trimming: 6 bases; J trimming: 4 bases; junction bases outside the gene matches: 14. Here the CDR3 reads CASRHVEPAGVYEQYF. CDR3 coding DNA: TGTGCCAGCAGACACGTCGAGCCAGCGGGAGTGTACGAGCAGTACTTC.

The J gene is TRBJ2-5, the V gene TRBV7-2; weak D call: TRBD1 (5 bases). TRBJ2-1 explains the end of the DNA better; the J call may be wrong. Germline CDR1 is SGHTA and CDR2 is FQGNSA. There are 13 residues in the CDR3. The chain's CDR3 is CASSLGRDNEQFF. CDR3 DNA: TGTGCCAGCAGCTTAGGCAGGGACAATGAGCAGTTCTTC.

The V gene is TRBV20-1, the J gene TRBJ2-2, with TRBD2 matching over 7 bases. Germline V gives CDR1 DFQATT, CDR2 SNEGSKA (reference sequence). The CDR3 totals 13 residues. The ends lost 3 bases at V and 5 bases at J; junction bases unmatched: 3. Written as DNA, the CDR3 is TGCAGTGCTAGTGTGGGGGGGACCGGGGAGCTGTTTTTT. It codes for CSASVGGTGELFF.

This clonotype was observed a few times. The V gene is TRBV4-3, the J gene TRBJ1-3, with no clear D. Germline CDR1 is LGHNA and CDR2 is YSLEER. This CDR3 is built from 13 residues. The V end lost 4 bases, the J end lost 9 bases, and 13 bases lay between the germline ends. Here the CDR3 DNA reads TGCGCCAGCAGCCCGGGGAGGGCCGCCACCATATATTTT. As protein: CASSPGRAATIYF.

The chain has TRBV7-9 and TRBJ2-5; no clear D gene. The germline V gene encodes CDR1 SEHNR and CDR2 FQNEAQ (reference sequence). The CDR3 consists of 15 residues. Trimming removed 5 bases at V and 0 bases at J, with 13 bases between. The CDR3 nucleotides are TGTGCCAGCAGCCCGGCCCGGGCGGACCAAGAGACCCAGTACTTC. This encodes CASSPARADQETQYF.

The table lists this clonotype with a few counts. The chain combines TRBV7-2 with TRBJ2-1; 11 bases line up with TRBD2. Germline loops: CDR1 SGHTA, CDR2 FQGNSA. The CDR3 spans 19 residues. The ends lost 0 bases at V and 0 bases at J; junction bases unmatched: 7. CDR3 DNA: TGTGCCAGCAGCTTAGCTCTAGCGGGGGGTCGAAGCTCCTACAATGAGCAGTTCTTC. Translation gives CASSLALAGGRSSYNEQFF. Using reference TRBV7-2 and TRBJ2-1 for the parts outside the CDR3, the full variable domain is GAGVSQSPSNKVTEKGKDVELRCDPISGHTALYWYRQSLGQGLEFLIYFQGNSAPDKSGLPSDRFSAERTGGSVSTLTIQRTQQEDSAVYLCASSLALAGGRSSYNEQFFGPGTRLTVL.

This chain uses TRBV20-1 with TRBJ2-2, with TRBD2 matching 10 bases. Germline loops: CDR1 DFQATT, CDR2 SNEGSKA (reference sequence). The CDR3 loop spans 13 amino acids. The V gene end was trimmed by 6 bases and the J gene end by 5 bases; junction bases not matched to a gene: 3. The CDR3 bases are TGCAGTGCAGTAGCGGGAGGAACCGGGGAGCTGTTTTTT. This gives the protein CSAVAGGTGELFF.

This clonotype was counted many times. This chain connects TRBV7-2 to TRBJ2-1; TRBD2 might be the D (6 bases). The germline V gene encodes CDR1 SGHTA and CDR2 FQGNSA. The CDR3 contains 15 residues. V lost 3 bases and J 5 bases, leaving 14 bases between the germline ends. CDR3 sequence: CASSFGTPRHNEQFF. DNA of the CDR3: TGTGCCAGCAGCTTCGGGACTCCCCGGCACAATGAGCAGTTCTTC.

The rearrangement links TRBV10-3 to TRBJ2-5; possible D gene TRBD1, 5 bases. This CDR3 is 14 amino acids long. The germline V gene has CDR1 ENHRY and CDR2 SYGVKD. V was trimmed by 6 bases and J by 5 bases, leaving 16 bases between them. CDR3 residues: CAISDSLSMETQYF. The DNA of the CDR3 is TGTGCCATCAGCGACAGTCTCTCGATGGAGACCCAGTACTTC.

The chain links TRBV28 to TRBJ2-7; D remains unclear. V shed 5 bases and J shed 2 bases, with 13 bases lying between them. This CDR3 contains 14 residues. The germline V gene has CDR1 MDHEN and CDR2 SYDVKM. The CDR3 region has the DNA TGTGCCAGCAGTAGGGCACGAGCTACCTACGAGCAGTACTTC. Its protein is CASSRARATYEQYF.

As for this clonotype: This may arise from a read error, as a much more abundant clone is one base away. The rearrangement uses TRBV12-3 or TRBV12-4 and TRBJ2-1; D is unclear. CDR3 size: 16 residues. V gave up 6 bases and J gave up 0 bases, with 15 bases separating them. The CDR3 DNA reads TGTGCCAGCAGGGATCTGGGGAAAAGCTCCTACAATGAGCAGTTCTTC. Translating gives CASRDLGKSSYNEQFF.

This chain's CDR3 is CASSGHGGATKETQYF. The CDR3 DNA is TGTGCCAGCAGCGGTCATGGAGGAGCGACGAAAGAGACCCAGTACTTC. V usage is TRBV7-2 and J usage is TRBJ2-5; weak D call: TRBD2 (5 bases). Trimming removed 5 bases from V and 3 bases from J, with 19 bases in between. CDR3 length: 16 residues. Germline CDR1 reads SGHTA; CDR2 reads FQGNSA.

The chain recombines TRBV29-1 with TRBJ1-1; no clear D gene. Germline CDR1 SQVTM, CDR2 ANQGSEA. The CDR3 is 9 amino acids. The CDR3 bases are TGCAGTGGACCCCTCAAGGCTTTCTTT. This sequence encodes CSGPLKAFF.

The table lists this clonotype with many counts. This chain connects TRBV5-8 to TRBJ2-7, with D perhaps matching TRBD1 or TRBD2 (5 bases each). This CDR3 contains 15 residues. In germline, CDR1 is SGHTS, CDR2 YDEGEE. Trimming left V 6 bases short and J 0 bases short, with 16 bases between. The CDR3 nucleotides read TGTGCCAGCACCCCCTCTTGGGGGAGCTCCTACGAGCAGTACTTC. Amino acids: CASTPSWGSSYEQYF.

The CDR3 here is CASSLQIYEQYF. CDR3 bases: TGTGCCAGCAGTTTACAGATCTACGAGCAGTACTTC. The rearrangement joins TRBV28 to TRBJ2-5; D is undetermined. The DNA matches TRBJ2-7 better at its end, which makes the J call doubtful. CDR1 is MDHEN and CDR2 is SYDVKM in the germline V gene. CDR3 length: 12 amino acids.

The V gene is TRBV3-1, the J gene TRBJ1-5, with D possibly TRBD1 on 5 matching bases. The V end was cut by 2 bases, the J end by 7 bases, with 15 bases between. The CDR3 runs to 15 residues. Germline V gene sequence: CDR1 LGHDT, CDR2 YNNKEL (reference sequence). This chain's CDR3 is CASSQRAGRGQPQHF. DNA for the CDR3: TGTGCCAGCAGCCAAAGGGCAGGGCGGGGGCAGCCCCAGCATTTT.